A single sample gave rise to the 5 T cell receptor beta chains below, sequenced in a study of blood T cells in healthy people across ages. A second PCR of 7 to 11 cycles used a sample-barcoded 5' primer and a J-beta primer mix. In TCRdb, the 5' RACE reads were re-called with MiXCR into one record per CDR3 protein. The sample holds almost 1 million distinct CDR3 sequences, approximately 50% seen once. The sequencing input was blood. The receptor source for this set is a woman aged 55 to 70 in good health.

The chain carries TRBV28 and TRBJ2-3, with TRBD2 identical over 7 bases. Germline loops: CDR1 MDHEN, CDR2 SYDVKM. V dropped 8 bases and J dropped 2; count of bases not matched to a gene: 4. The CDR3 is 13 amino acids. The CDR3 DNA is TGTGCCAGCGCCGGGAGGTCCACAGATACGCAGTATTTT. It encodes CASAGRSTDTQYF.

The chain is built from TRBV6-5 and TRBJ1-2, with 9 nucleotides matching TRBD1. The V segment lost 2 bases and the J segment 2 bases; nucleotides outside the gene matches: 6. Per germline, CDR1 MNHEY and CDR2 SVGAGI. The CDR3 loop spans 16 amino acids. The CDR3 protein is CASSYEGTGRNYGYTF. CDR3 nucleotides: TGTGCCAGCAGTTACGAGGGGACAGGGCGAAACTATGGCTACACCTTC.

The chain recombines TRBV7-3 with TRBJ2-3; no clear D. The CDR3 length is 16 residues. Germline V gene sequence: CDR1 SGHTA, CDR2 FQGTGA. Trimming pared 6 bases from V and 6 bases from J, leaving 22 bases between. CDR3 amino acids: CASSPGPRARGDTQYF. The CDR3 DNA reads TGTGCCAGCAGTCCCGGCCCTAGGGCACGTGGGGATACGCAGTATTTT.

The V call is TRBV27, the J call TRBJ2-7; a weak D match, TRBD2 (6 bases). Germline-derived CDR1 and CDR2 are MNHEY and SMNVEV (reference sequence). V dropped 6 bases and J dropped 2 bases, with 20 bases sitting between them. The CDR3 sequence is 16 residues long. CDR3 amino acids: CASRTVAEPGTYEQYF. The CDR3 DNA follows: TGTGCCAGCAGAACTGTAGCGGAACCTGGGACCTACGAGCAGTACTTC.

This clonotype was found a few times. The chain has TRBV24-1 and TRBJ2-5, with a possible D match to TRBD1 (6 bases). Trimming shortened V by 12 bases and J by 4 bases, and 20 bases separated the two germline ends. Per the germline V gene, CDR1 is KGHDR and CDR2 is SFDVKD. The CDR3 length is 14 residues. CDR3 residues: CASSSGTPIETQYF. The CDR3 bases are TGTGCCTCGTCCTCCGGGACACCCATAGAGACCCAGTACTTC.